This T cell receptor (beta chain) was sequenced in a study of T cell repertoires in cytomegalovirus infection. Study information: Both a matching HLA type and CMV infection were indicated by public TCR beta signatures. Study-wide results and limits: HLA-C-restricted CMV clonotypes gave the most frequent clonotype in two of eight donors. Carriers of CMV and the relevant HLA type were discriminated by public TCR beta frequency.

The CDR3 spans 14 residues. Trimming stripped 2 bases from V and 4 bases from J, with 9 bases between. Germline V gene sequence: CDR1 SEHNR, CDR2 FQNEAQ (reference sequence). TCRdb independently ran MiXCR on the reads; one entry per CDR3 protein. This table has around 250,000 distinct CDR3 sequences, about 18% appearing once. This clonotype was counted many times. No antigen is known for it. The V gene is TRBV7-9, the J gene TRBJ1-5; unclear D gene. The specimen was CD8+ T cells from PBMCs. The clonotype comes from a human donor in good health (CMV status not recorded). Some clones in this sample may be carry-over from other donors' samples. The CDR3 nucleotides read TGTGCCAGCAGCTTATCAGGTGTGAATCAGCCCCAGCATTTT. Protein sequence: CASSLSGVNQPQHF.